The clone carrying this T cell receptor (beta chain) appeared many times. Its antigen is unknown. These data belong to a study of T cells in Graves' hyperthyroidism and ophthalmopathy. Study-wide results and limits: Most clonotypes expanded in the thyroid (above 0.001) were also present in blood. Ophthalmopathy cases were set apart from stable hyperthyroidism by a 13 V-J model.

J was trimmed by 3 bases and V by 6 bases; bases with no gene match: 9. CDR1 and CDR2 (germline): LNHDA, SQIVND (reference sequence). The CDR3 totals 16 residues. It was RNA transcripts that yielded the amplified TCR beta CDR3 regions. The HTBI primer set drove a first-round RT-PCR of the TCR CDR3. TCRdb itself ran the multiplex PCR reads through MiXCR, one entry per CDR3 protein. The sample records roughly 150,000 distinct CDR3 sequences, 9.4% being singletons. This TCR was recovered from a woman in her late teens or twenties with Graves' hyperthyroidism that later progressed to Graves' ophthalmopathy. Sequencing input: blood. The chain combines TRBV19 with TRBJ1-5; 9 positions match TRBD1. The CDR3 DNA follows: TGTGCCAGTAGCACGACAGGGGGAATCTACAATCAGCCCCAGCATTTT. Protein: CASSTTGGIYNQPQHF.